The 16 T cell receptor beta chains presented below share a single source sample, sequenced in a study of T cell repertoires in ileal Crohn's disease. The table came from immunoSEQ multiplex PCR; TCRdb's copy has only in-frame clones and leaves some out. Of 6,000 or so clones listed, 95% are singletons. Sequencing used ileal tissue. The receptors stem from an adult with Crohn's disease.

This clone has a handful of counts. The CDR3 loop is CATSASMTGALRALHF. The CDR3 DNA reads as TGTGCCACCAGCGCGTCGATGACAGGGGCCCTTAGGGCCCTCCACTTT. The J gene is TRBJ1-6, the V gene TRBV15; 8 bases agree with TRBD1. The CDR3 is made up of 16 amino acids. Trimming took 5 bases from V and 14 from J; bases not matched to a gene: 17. Germline assignment: CDR1 LNHNV and CDR2 YYDKDF (reference sequence). Using reference TRBV15 and TRBJ1-6 for the parts outside the CDR3, the full variable domain is DAMVIQNPRYQVTQFGKPVTLSCSQTLNHNVMYWYQQKSSQAPKLLFHYYDKDFNNEADTPDNFQSRRPNTSFCFLDIRSPGLGDTAMYLCATSASMTGALRALHFGNGTRLTVT.

The J gene is TRBJ2-7, the V gene TRBV5-1; 8 bases match TRBD1. V was clipped by 5 bases and J by 5 bases; unmatched bases: 12. CDR3 length equals 15 residues. Germline V gene lookup returns CDR1 SGHRS and CDR2 YFSETQ. The CDR3 sequence is CASRAGQGKVDEQYF. The CDR3 nucleotides are TGCGCCAGCAGAGCCGGACAGGGAAAGGTTGACGAGCAGTACTTC.

The V gene is TRBV6-6, the J gene TRBJ2-7; TRBD1 matches 8 bases. The CDR3 spans 13 residues. Germline-derived CDR1 and CDR2 are MNHNY and SVGAGI (reference sequence). J lost 6 bases, V lost 2 bases, and 3 bases had no gene match. The CDR3 here is CASSYGQGFEQYV. The CDR3 DNA follows: TGTGCCAGCAGTTACGGACAGGGATTCGAGCAGTACGTC.

The gene calls are TRBV28 and TRBJ1-2, with D uncertain. Trimming shortened V by 7 bases and J by 5 bases, and 14 bases separated the two germline ends. This CDR3 contains 13 residues. Germline V CDR1 and CDR2: MDHEN, SYDVKM. CDR3 amino acids: CASIPGKGYGYTF. The CDR3 nucleotides read TGTGCCAGCATCCCGGGAAAGGGTTATGGCTACACCTTC.

This chain links TRBV10-2 with TRBJ2-1, with 7 positions matching TRBD1. V lost 0 bases, J lost 4 bases, and 9 bases stayed unmatched. The CDR3 covers 17 residues. Germline-derived CDR1 and CDR2 are WSHSY and SAAADI. The CDR3 DNA reads as TGCGCCAGCAGTGAGTCCGTGACAGGGCCTCTTTACAATGAGCAGTTCTTC. Amino acid sequence: CASSESVTGPLYNEQFF.

This rearrangement joins TRBV4-2 to TRBJ2-5; 8 bases match TRBD2. The CDR3 covers 19 residues. CDR1 is LGHNA and CDR2 is YNFKEQ in the germline V gene. V lost 1 base, J lost 4 bases, and 17 bases stayed unmatched. CDR3 sequence: CASSQGPIGAGARLETQYF. In DNA form, the CDR3 reads TGTGCCAGCAGCCAAGGGCCCATTGGAGCGGGGGCCCGCCTAGAGACCCAGTACTTC.

The CDR3 protein is CASSLRDSAYEQYF. CDR3 bases: TGTGCCAGCAGTCTCCGGGACAGCGCCTACGAGCAGTACTTC. J is TRBJ2-7 and V is TRBV6-1; 7 bases are a match to TRBD1. The CDR3 runs 14 residues. Germline assignment: CDR1 MNHNS and CDR2 SASEGT. V gave up 5 bases and J gave up 2 bases; unmatched junction bases: 6.

Only a few counts were recorded for this clone. This rearrangement joins TRBV28 to TRBJ1-6; no firm D call. Trimming cost V 1 base and J 7 bases, with 8 bases left between them. Per germline, CDR1 MDHEN and CDR2 SYDVKM. The CDR3 is 14 residues long. CDR3 DNA: TGTGCCAGCAGTTTATCAGGATTGAATTCACCCCTCCACTTT. It yields the protein CASSLSGLNSPLHF.

This chain joins TRBV4-2 and TRBJ2-3, with 8 bases fitting TRBD2. J was trimmed by 0 bases and V by 1 base; bases with no gene match: 12. CDR3 length: 19 residues. Germline lookup yields CDR1 LGHNA and CDR2 YNFKEQ. CDR3 coding DNA: TGTGCCAGCAGCCAAGGACGAGCCAGTAGCGGGGCTAGCACAGATACGCAGTATTTT. Translating it yields CASSQGRASSGASTDTQYF.

The chain links TRBV29-1 to TRBJ2-1, with 10 bases matching TRBD2. Trimming removed 7 bases from V and 9 bases from J; junction bases left unmatched: 12. The CDR3 covers 14 residues. Germline CDR1 reads SQVTM; CDR2 reads ANQGSEA. This CDR3 reads CSALSLAGDPEQFF. The CDR3 DNA is TGCAGCGCATTAAGTCTAGCGGGGGATCCTGAGCAGTTCTTC.

V gene TRBV6-1 combines with J gene TRBJ1-1, with a weak D call TRBD1 (6 bases). The CDR3 runs to 14 residues. V dropped 6 bases and J dropped 5 bases, with 16 bases sitting between them. Looked up from germline, CDR1 is MNHNS and CDR2 is SASEGT. CDR3 sequence: CASRQGMVRTEAFF. As DNA, the CDR3 is TGTGCCAGCAGGCAGGGGATGGTTAGGACTGAAGCTTTCTTT.

The V call is TRBV6-5, the J call TRBJ1-1; tentatively, D is TRBD1 (5 bases). The CDR3 spans 14 residues. Germline V lookup: CDR1 MNHEY, CDR2 SVGAGI. With 5 bases removed from V and 0 bases from J, the gap between germline ends came to 10 bases. The CDR3 is CASSVSRVNTEAFF. As DNA, the CDR3 is TGTGCCAGCAGTGTGAGCAGGGTGAACACTGAAGCTTTCTTT.

The rearrangement links TRBV29-1 to TRBJ1-2, with no clear D. Germline loops: CDR1 SQVTM, CDR2 ANQGSEA. The CDR3 consists of 13 residues. V was pared by 4 bases and J by 7 bases, with 16 bases between. CDR3 amino acids: CSVVSNVGSGYTF. For the CDR3, the DNA is TGCAGCGTTGTGAGCAATGTCGGTTCTGGCTACACCTTC.

The V and J genes are TRBV21-1 and TRBJ1-1; the DNA was not compared with TRBD1, the D call given in the table. TRBV21-1 is termed a pseudogene. CDR3 length equals 17 residues. The CDR3 coding sequence is TGTGCCAGCAGCAAAATTGACAGGGTGGGCGGGAACACTGAAGCTTTCTTT. Residues: CASSKIDRVGGNTEAFF.

The V and J genes are TRBV5-1 and TRBJ2-5, with TRBD1 matching over 7 bases. The CDR3 extends over 13 amino acids. Losses at the gene ends were 4 bases for V and 2 bases for J; bases not matched to a gene: 2. From germline, CDR1 is SGHRS and CDR2 YFSETQ. The CDR3 sequence is CASSQGQQETQYF. DNA of the CDR3: TGCGCCAGCAGCCAGGGACAGCAAGAGACCCAGTACTTC.

The chain recombines TRBV6-1 with TRBJ1-1; possibly TRBD1 for D (6 bases). The germline V and J ends were trimmed by 1 base and 2 bases, with 8 bases remaining between them. The V gene's germline CDR1 is MNHNS and CDR2 SASEGT. This CDR3 spans 14 amino acids. The CDR3 DNA sequence: TGTGCCAGCAGTGAAGGCAGGGGTAACACTGAAGCTTTCTTT. Residues: CASSEGRGNTEAFF.